The entry below describes one T cell receptor (beta chain). Its target is not known. Other DNA sequences in this sample translate to the same CDR3. Germline CDR1 SGHTA, CDR2 FQGNSA. The V and J ends lost 6 bases and 10 bases respectively, with 10 bases between them. The CDR3 loop spans 11 amino acids. The data were taken from a study of shared clonotypes between healthy human individuals. Study in general: Donors consisted of two women and a few men between 18 and 49.

The study's findings and limits: An effect of sequencing depth on clonotype sharing among donors was expected.

Per the authors' pipeline: There were no quality scores in the junction-only immunoSEQ sequences, so filtering differed. Sequenced by immunoSEQ multiplex PCR; TCRdb stores in-frame clones only, minus some. The D gene and trimming were derived from the DNA, and the V and J assignments and clone size from that table. The table lists some 450,000 clones, roughly three quarters of them singletons. This sequence was found in a woman aged 40-49 years in good health. Some clones in this sample may be carry-over from other donors' samples. The rearrangement uses TRBV7-2 and TRBJ2-1; maybe TRBD2 (5 bases). What was sequenced was PBMCs. CDR3 sequence reads: CASSRRGEQFF. Written as DNA, the CDR3 is TGTGCCAGCAGTCGTCGCGGGGAGCAGTTCTTC.